The clone carrying this T cell receptor (beta chain) turned up a few times. This entry is derived from a study of blood T cell repertoires in COVID-19. Study at large: Acute-phase and convalescent COVID-19 samples originated in the United States, Italy and Spain. The cDNA or gDNA used as material had been derived from T cells, B-cell-depleted T cells, or PBMCs.

The germline V and J ends were trimmed by 4 bases and 5 bases, with 13 bases remaining between them. Per germline, CDR1 SQVTM and CDR2 ANQGSEA. The CDR3 spans 13 residues. Original analysis: By means of reference gene primer amplification, nucleated cell counts were estimated. Produced via immunoSEQ multiplex PCR; TCRdb's table is partial and in-frame only. V, J and clone size were drawn from that table, and D and trimming were deduced from the DNA. The repertoire holds some 130,000 clones, with around 79% as singletons. The sample comprised peripheral blood. The rearrangement links TRBV29-1 to TRBJ2-3; no clear D. The receptor was isolated from a man aged 80 or over with acute or convalescent COVID-19. The DNA for the CDR3 is TGCAGCGTTGTGGAGATTATCGGAGATACGCAGTATTTT. Amino acids: CSVVEIIGDTQYF.